This TCR beta chain was recovered during a study of blood T cells in healthy people across ages. Study-wide points: While age rose, TCR beta diversity per million T cells dropped in a roughly linear way. Versus aged donors, long-lived donors had higher diversity and more naive CD4+ cells.

Each sample gave at least 6.5 million isolated PBMCs. On this clonotype itself: What it binds is unknown.

From germline, CDR1 is KGHSH and CDR2 LQKENI. The V end was cut by 0 bases, the J end by 4 bases, with 6 bases between. This CDR3 has 13 amino acids. Primers used in a second PCR of about 6 to 12 cycles were a sample-barcoded 5' primer and a J-beta primer mix. A single record per CDR3 protein comes from TCRdb applying MiXCR to the 5' RACE reads. Of just over 800,000 distinct CDR3 sequences in the sample, about 62% are singletons; the top ten hold 25% to 30%. Sample: blood. The TCR originated in a young man in good health. V and J are TRBV18 and TRBJ1-2, with D perhaps matching TRBD1 (6 bases). The CDR3 region has the DNA TGTGCCAGCTCACCACCGGGGGCCTATGGCTACACCTTC. Its translation: CASSPPGAYGYTF.